These 14 T cell receptor beta chains were all obtained from the same sample, sequenced in a study of T cell repertoires in cytomegalovirus infection. TCRdb processed the reads anew with MiXCR; each CDR3 protein has one entry. The sample lists about 230,000 distinct CDR3 sequences, approximately 22% occurring once. The sample comprised CD8+ T cells from PBMCs. These receptors all stem from a human donor in good health (CMV status not recorded). Some clones in this sample may be carry-over from other donors' samples.

Only a few counts were recorded for this clonotype. The chain has TRBV5-5 and TRBJ1-1; tentative D call: TRBD1 (6 bases). The germline V gene has CDR1 SGHKS and CDR2 YYEKEE (reference sequence). With 4 bases removed from V and 4 bases from J, the gap between germline ends came to 14 bases. The CDR3 loop spans 14 amino acids. This chain's CDR3 is CASSAYRDGTEAFF. The CDR3 nucleotides read TGTGCCAGCAGCGCATACAGGGACGGCACTGAAGCTTTCTTT.

The CDR3 DNA reads as TGTGCCAGCAGCTTGGAGGGGGCGAGCAATCAGCCCCAGCATTTT. It translates to CASSLEGASNQPQHF. J is TRBJ1-5 and V is TRBV7-8; 7 bases are a match to TRBD1. Germline lookup yields CDR1 SGHVS and CDR2 FQNEAQ. Trimming removed 3 bases from V and 1 base from J; junction bases left unmatched: 3. CDR3 length equals 15 residues.

This clonotype was counted between two and nine times. The chain combines TRBV29-1 with TRBJ2-1; D unclear. Germline lookup yields CDR1 SQVTM and CDR2 ANQGSEA. The V and J ends lost 5 bases and 4 bases respectively, with 12 bases between them. This CDR3 has 13 amino acids. For the CDR3, the DNA is TGCAGCGTTTCAAAGCAGGTTTACAATGAGCAGTTCTTC. It yields the protein CSVSKQVYNEQFF.

This clonotype was seen only a few times. The V call is TRBV27, the J call TRBJ2-3; TRBD2 might be the D (6 bases). Trimming stripped 0 bases from V and 0 bases from J, with 10 bases between. CDR3 size: 16 residues. Germline CDR1 reads MNHEY; CDR2 reads SMNVEV (reference sequence). CDR3 protein: CASSLSWGTSTDTQYF. As DNA, the CDR3 is TGTGCCAGCAGTTTATCTTGGGGGACTAGCACAGATACGCAGTATTTT.

The CDR3 nucleotides read TGCAGCGTTCCCCCACTAGCGGGGGTGGGTGAGCAGTTCTTC. Translation: CSVPPLAGVGEQFF. V and J are TRBV29-1 and TRBJ2-1; 11 positions match TRBD2. Trimming cost V 5 bases and J 9 bases; bases outside gene matches: 9. The CDR3 extends over 14 amino acids. Germline CDR1 is SQVTM and CDR2 is ANQGSEA.

The gene calls are TRBV3-1 and TRBJ2-3; D may be TRBD1 (5 bases). V lost 0 bases and J 6 bases, leaving 16 bases between the germline ends. Germline values: CDR1 LGHDT, CDR2 YNNKEL (reference sequence). The CDR3 covers 16 residues. CDR3 region: CASSQDSAGIFDTQYF. The CDR3 DNA follows: TGTGCCAGCAGCCAAGATTCGGCAGGGATTTTCGATACGCAGTATTTT.

This clonotype occurred a few times. The rearrangement joins TRBV25-1 to TRBJ2-1, with D unclear. The germline V gene encodes CDR1 MGHDK and CDR2 SYGVNS. Trimming cost V 3 bases and J 4 bases, with 7 bases left between them. The CDR3 is made up of 13 amino acids. CDR3 protein: CASSDRLYNEQFF. Written as DNA, the CDR3 is TGTGCCAGCAGTGACAGGTTATACAATGAGCAGTTCTTC.

This clonotype was seen only a few times. The CDR3 DNA is TGTGCCAGCAGCATTTTTCGGATAGGCCAAGAGACCCAGTACTTC. Protein sequence: CASSIFRIGQETQYF. The chain is built from TRBV5-6 and TRBJ2-5; D gene uncertain. Germline V gives CDR1 SGHDT, CDR2 YYEEEE. The CDR3 is 15 amino acids. V lost 4 bases and J lost 1, with 14 bases in between.

The chain links TRBV7-9 to TRBJ1-5, with a tentative D call TRBD1 (6 bases). The ends were cut back, 4 bases at V and 4 bases at J, with 8 bases in the middle. The CDR3 sequence is 13 residues long. CDR1 and CDR2 from the germline V gene are SEHNR and FQNEAQ (reference sequence). CDR3 coding DNA: TGTGCCAGCAGCTACACAGGGAATCAGCCCCAGCATTTT. Translating gives CASSYTGNQPQHF. The entire variable domain, with the rest obtained from reference TRBV7-9 and TRBJ1-5, is as follows: DTGVSQNPRHKITKRGQNVTFRCDPISEHNRLYWYRQTLGQGPEFLTYFQNEAQLEKSRLLSDRFSAERPKGSFSTLEIQRTEQGDSAMYLCASSYTGNQPQHFGDGTRLSIL.

This clonotype was recorded many times. The chain carries TRBV7-9 and TRBJ1-4; perhaps TRBD1 as D (5 bases). Germline V lookup: CDR1 SEHNR, CDR2 FQNEAQ (reference sequence). CDR3 size: 17 residues. V was shortened by 5 bases and J by 8 bases, with 24 bases between the two germline ends. The CDR3 region has the DNA TGTGCCAGCAGCACGAACCGGGACTATCACATAGAAGAAAAACTGTTTTTT. This sequence encodes CASSTNRDYHIEEKLFF.

This clonotype was counted a few times. The chain recombines TRBV6-5 with TRBJ2-2; D is unclear. The CDR3 loop spans 14 amino acids. V was clipped by 5 bases and J by 4 bases, with 11 bases between them. Germline V gives CDR1 MNHEY, CDR2 SVGAGI. The CDR3 coding sequence is TGTGCCAGCAGTACAACCGCCAGCACCGGGGAGCTGTTTTTT. It specifies CASSTTASTGELFF.

This clonotype was seen at least ten times. This chain connects TRBV7-4 to TRBJ2-5; 10 nucleotides match TRBD1. The CDR3 extends over 14 amino acids. CDR1 and CDR2 (germline): SGHVT, SQSDAQ. V gave up 4 bases and J gave up 3 bases; unmatched junction bases: 2. CDR3 residues: CASSSTGGEETQYF. The CDR3 bases are TGTGCCAGCAGCTCGACAGGGGGCGAAGAGACCCAGTACTTC. Together with reference TRBV7-4 and TRBJ2-5, the CDR3 gives the full variable domain: GAGVSQSPRYKVAKRGRDVALRCDSISGHVTLYWYRQTLGQGSEVLTYSQSDAQRDKSGRPSGRFSAERPERSVSTLKIQRTEQGDSAVYLCASSSTGGEETQYFGPGTRLLVL.

The chain has TRBV12-3 or TRBV12-4 and TRBJ2-1; D is uncertain. The CDR3 covers 12 residues. Trimming left V 5 bases short and J 3 bases short, with 5 bases between. The CDR3 coding sequence is TGTGCCAGCAGTGGGGTCTACAATGAGCAGTTCTTC. Residues: CASSGVYNEQFF.

This clonotype was recorded many times. The chain has TRBV7-8 and TRBJ2-1; D remains unclear. This CDR3 is built from 12 residues. Germline V gives CDR1 SGHVS, CDR2 FQNEAQ. V was pared by 5 bases and J by 6 bases, with 8 bases between. The CDR3: CASSPTANEQFF. The DNA of the CDR3 is TGTGCCAGCAGCCCCACGGCCAATGAGCAGTTCTTC.